Listed here are 31 T cell receptor beta chains from one sample, sequenced in a study of cytomegalovirus exposure and HLA in healthy donors (TCRdb year 2017). The method behind the library was the immunoSEQ multiplex PCR assay. TCRdb holds this immuneACCESS table with in-frame rearrangements only. Some clones are missing; in checked studies, unresolved V genes explain under half, and the rest has no known cause. Present in this sample are around 260,000 clones, around 90% of which were seen just once. 3.1% of the sample goes to the ten largest clones. The sample was PBMCs. The receptor set was obtained from a woman younger than 45 in good health and CMV-seronegative.

The chain employs TRBV30 and TRBJ1-2, with D tentatively TRBD1 (6 bases). This CDR3 contains 14 residues. The V gene's germline CDR1 is GTSNPN and CDR2 SVGIG (reference sequence). V lost 4 bases and J lost 4, with 16 bases in between. The CDR3 protein is CAWTPNRAGYGYTF. The CDR3 DNA sequence: TGTGCCTGGACACCAAACAGGGCCGGCTATGGCTACACCTTC. The complete variable domain, with remaining parts taken from reference TRBV30 and TRBJ1-2, reads SQTIHQWPATLVQPVGSPLSLECTVEGTSNPNLYWYRQAAGRGLQLLFYSVGIGQISSEVPQNLSASRPQDRQFILSSKKLLLSDSGFYLCAWTPNRAGYGYTFGSGTRLTVV.

The genes are TRBV27 and TRBJ2-1; 7 positions agree with TRBD1. Germline V CDR1 and CDR2: MNHEY, SMNVEV (reference sequence). The CDR3 has 16 amino acids. Losses at the gene ends were 3 bases for V and 6 bases for J; bases not matched to a gene: 11. The CDR3 is CASSFGERQGVNEQFF. CDR3 in DNA: TGTGCCAGCAGTTTTGGCGAGCGGCAGGGGGTCAATGAGCAGTTCTTC.

The V gene is TRBV7-2, the J gene TRBJ2-5; TRBD2 agrees at 9 bases. With V trimmed by 6 bases and J by 0 bases, 8 bases remained unmatched. The CDR3 runs to 16 residues. Germline V gives CDR1 SGHTA, CDR2 FQGNSA. CDR3 nucleotide sequence: TGTGCCAGCAGTTCCCCGCTAGCGGGGTACCAAGAGACCCAGTACTTC. It codes for CASSSPLAGYQETQYF.

V is TRBV5-6 and J is TRBJ1-1, with D perhaps matching TRBD1 (6 bases). CDR1 and CDR2 from the germline V gene are SGHDT and YYEEEE. The CDR3 has 12 residues. The V and J ends lost 6 bases and 8 bases respectively, with 14 bases between them. The DNA for the CDR3 is TGTGCCAGCACACAGACAGGTCTCGAAGCTTTCTTT. It codes for CASTQTGLEAFF.

The rearrangement joins TRBV29-1 to TRBJ2-3; D tentatively reads TRBD1 or TRBD2 (6 bases each). Germline assignment: CDR1 SQVTM and CDR2 ANQGSEA. This CDR3 comprises 13 residues. Trimming stripped 6 bases from V and 1 base from J, with 11 bases between. The CDR3 nucleotides read TGCAGCGTGGAGGGGGTGGGCACAGATACGCAGTATTTT. Translated, it gives CSVEGVGTDTQYF.

The chain couples TRBV4-3 to TRBJ2-1, with 7 bases identical to TRBD2. The CDR3 has 17 residues. CDR1 and CDR2 (germline): LGHNA, YSLEER. The V gene end was trimmed by 4 bases and the J gene end by 5 bases; junction bases not matched to a gene: 14. The chain's CDR3 is CASSPGPGGRAHNEQFF. Written as DNA, the CDR3 is TGCGCCAGCAGCCCAGGACCCGGCGGGAGAGCCCACAATGAGCAGTTCTTC.

The chain's CDR3 is CAISLLGNTGELFF. CDR3 bases: TGTGCCATCAGTCTACTAGGAAACACCGGGGAGCTGTTTTTT. The gene calls are TRBV10-3 and TRBJ2-2; a weak D match, TRBD2 (5 bases). Trimming removed 5 bases at V and 2 bases at J, with 9 bases between. This CDR3 spans 14 amino acids. Germline CDR1 reads ENHRY; CDR2 reads SYGVKD.

V is TRBV4-1 and J is TRBJ2-3; the match to TRBD2 covers 8 bases. J was trimmed by 2 bases and V by 1 base; bases with no gene match: 5. Germline V CDR1 and CDR2: MGHRA, YSYEKL. This CDR3 spans 16 amino acids. The CDR3 DNA reads TGCGCCAGCAGCCAAGCCCCAGCGGGAGTCACAGATACGCAGTATTTT. It encodes CASSQAPAGVTDTQYF.

This clone was seen just once. V is TRBV7-9 and J is TRBJ2-1, with D perhaps matching TRBD1 or TRBD2 (5 bases each). From germline, CDR1 is SEHNR and CDR2 FQNEAQ (reference sequence). The V end was cut by 1 base, the J end by 2 bases, with 15 bases between. The CDR3 is made up of 17 amino acids. The CDR3 DNA is TGTGCCAGCAGCTTAGGGGGGAACTCTAATGCCTACAATGAGCAGTTCTTC. Translated, it gives CASSLGGNSNAYNEQFF. The whole variable domain, filled in from reference TRBV7-9 and TRBJ2-1, reads DTGVSQNPRHKITKRGQNVTFRCDPISEHNRLYWYRQTLGQGPEFLTYFQNEAQLEKSRLLSDRFSAERPKGSFSTLEIQRTEQGDSAMYLCASSLGGNSNAYNEQFFGPGTRLTVL.

The chain couples TRBV5-6 to TRBJ2-7, with D possibly being TRBD2 (6 bases). The ends were cut back, 4 bases at V and 7 bases at J, with 21 bases in the middle. In germline, CDR1 is SGHDT, CDR2 YYEEEE. There are 15 residues in the CDR3. In nucleotides, the CDR3 is TGTGCCAGCAGCCACGGAGGGGCCGCTCTATGGGAGCAGTACTTC. This translates into CASSHGGAALWEQYF.

The genes are TRBV2 and TRBJ1-1; D unresolved. Germline V gene data show CDR1 as SNHLY and CDR2 as FYNNEI. CDR3 size: 11 residues. V shed 8 bases and J shed 3 bases, with 7 bases lying between them. Here the CDR3 DNA reads TGTGCCAGCGGGAGGGACACTGAAGCTTTCTTT. Protein sequence: CASGRDTEAFF.

This chain connects TRBV4-3 to TRBJ2-2, with a weak D call TRBD1 (6 bases). CDR3 length: 15 amino acids. The V and J ends lost 8 bases and 4 bases respectively, with 17 bases between them. Germline CDR1 LGHNA, CDR2 YSLEER. CDR3 in amino acids: CASEGVAEFTGELFF. Here the CDR3 DNA reads TGCGCCAGCGAGGGGGTCGCCGAATTCACCGGGGAGCTGTTTTTT.

This clone was observed a single time. CDR3 nucleotide sequence: TGTGCCAGCAGTCCGCGACCAGTTGGAGATACGCAGTATTTT. This sequence encodes CASSPRPVGDTQYF. The V gene is TRBV27, the J gene TRBJ2-3, with D hard to call. Trimming cost V 5 bases and J 5 bases, with 14 bases left between them. CDR1 MNHEY and CDR2 SMNVEV come from the germline V gene (reference sequence). This CDR3 spans 14 amino acids.

The chain combines TRBV5-4 with TRBJ2-1, with 11 bases identical to TRBD2. The V gene end was trimmed by 5 bases and the J gene end by 5 bases; junction bases not matched to a gene: 6. The CDR3 covers 15 residues. Germline-derived CDR1 and CDR2 are SGHNT and YYREEE (reference sequence). The DNA for the CDR3 is TGTGCCAGCAGGGGAGGGACTAGCGGCCACAATGAGCAGTTCTTC. It codes for CASRGGTSGHNEQFF.

The chain couples TRBV7-9 to TRBJ2-2; TRBD2 matches at 10 bases. The CDR3 totals 18 residues. The J segment lost 0 bases and the V segment lost 3 bases, leaving 7 bases of the junction unmatched. CDR1 is SEHNR and CDR2 is FQNEAQ in the germline V gene (reference sequence). The CDR3 reads CASSFVTSGKPNTGELFF. Here the CDR3 DNA reads TGTGCCAGCAGCTTTGTAACTAGCGGGAAACCGAACACCGGGGAGCTGTTTTTT.

This clone has a handful of counts. This chain links TRBV19 with TRBJ2-1, with D possibly being TRBD2 (6 bases). V shed 5 bases and J shed 5 bases, with 19 bases lying between them. Per germline, CDR1 LNHDA and CDR2 SQIVND (reference sequence). The CDR3 is 16 amino acids. The CDR3 DNA sequence: TGTGCCAGTAGTGGAAGTGCAGGGAGGCTGGACAATGAGCAGTTCTTC. Its protein product is CASSGSAGRLDNEQFF.

The gene calls are TRBV12-5 and TRBJ2-2, with TRBD1 identical over 10 bases. V shed 2 bases and J 6 bases; nucleotides not matched to a gene: 9. Germline V CDR1 and CDR2: LGHNT, FRNRAP. This CDR3 has 17 amino acids. The DNA of the CDR3 is TGTGCTAGTGGTTTGAGACCTTGGGACAGGGGTCCCGGGGAGCTGTTTTTT. This translates into CASGLRPWDRGPGELFF.

The chain joins TRBV6-1 to TRBJ2-1; D tentatively reads TRBD1 or TRBD2 (5 bases each). CDR3 length equals 12 residues. The V end lost 7 bases, the J end lost 10 bases, and 14 bases lay between the germline ends. Germline V CDR1 and CDR2: MNHNS, SASEGT. CDR3 amino acids: CASIRGWGEQFF. The CDR3 DNA reads as TGTGCCAGCATCCGAGGGTGGGGGGAGCAGTTCTTC.

This chain joins TRBV4-2 and TRBJ2-7, with 9 bases lining up with TRBD2. There are 16 residues in the CDR3. Germline V gene lookup returns CDR1 LGHNA and CDR2 YNFKEQ. Losses at the gene ends were 0 bases for V and 0 bases for J; bases not matched to a gene: 3. The CDR3 sequence is CASSQEEGLASYEQYF. CDR3 in DNA: TGTGCCAGCAGCCAAGAGGAGGGACTAGCCTCCTACGAGCAGTACTTC.

This chain uses TRBV5-6 with TRBJ2-1; D may correspond to TRBD1 or TRBD2 (6 bases each). Deletions cut 0 bases from V and 0 bases from J, with 16 bases between. This CDR3 has 18 residues. CDR1 and CDR2 from the germline V gene are SGHDT and YYEEEE. The CDR3 DNA is TGTGCCAGCAGCTTGGTGGGGGCGGGATCAGGCTCCTACAATGAGCAGTTCTTC. Translating gives CASSLVGAGSGSYNEQFF.

This chain connects TRBV7-6 to TRBJ2-2, with 8 bases that match TRBD2. Germline assignment: CDR1 SGHVS and CDR2 FNYEAQ. The trim removed 3 bases at V and 4 bases at J, leaving 4 bases unmatched. This CDR3 is built from 15 residues. The CDR3 DNA reads as TGTGCCAGCAGCTTTAGCGGGACTGGCACCGGGGAGCTGTTTTTT. The encoded protein is CASSFSGTGTGELFF. The whole variable domain, remainder taken from reference TRBV7-6 and TRBJ2-2, is GAGVSQSPRYKVTKRGQDVALRCDPISGHVSLYWYRQALGQGPEFLTYFNYEAQQDKSGLPNDRFSAERPEGSISTLTIQRTEQRDSAMYRCASSFSGTGTGELFFGEGSRLTVL.

V gene TRBV14 combines with J gene TRBJ1-5, with D unresolved. V lost 2 bases, J lost 1 base, and 6 bases lay in between. The CDR3 runs to 14 residues. Looked up from germline, CDR1 is SGHDN and CDR2 is FVKESK. This CDR3 reads CASSQSGSNQPQHF. The CDR3 DNA reads as TGTGCCAGCAGCCAATCGGGAAGCAATCAGCCCCAGCATTTT.

The genes are TRBV7-6 and TRBJ2-5, with D possibly being TRBD2 (6 bases). Germline V lookup: CDR1 SGHVS, CDR2 FNYEAQ. The CDR3 runs 14 residues. V lost 3 bases to trimming and J lost 1 base, with 9 bases between them. CDR3 sequence (DNA): TGTGCCAGCAGCTTGGAGGGGCTCCAAGAGACCCAGTACTTC. Translated: CASSLEGLQETQYF.

V and J are TRBV5-1 and TRBJ1-5; unclear D gene. Germline lookup yields CDR1 SGHRS and CDR2 YFSETQ. This CDR3 is 13 amino acids long. Trimming cost V 2 bases and J 7 bases, with 10 bases left between them. CDR3 sequence (DNA): TGCGCCAGCAGCTTAGGCGGGGAGCAGCCCCAGCATTTT. Protein: CASSLGGEQPQHF. The variable domain in full, with the rest retrieved from reference TRBV5-1 and TRBJ1-5, is KAGVTQTPRYLIKTRGQQVTLSCSPISGHRSVSWYQQTPGQGLQFLFEYFSETQRNKGNFPGRFSGRQFSNSRSEMNVSTLELGDSALYLCASSLGGEQPQHFGDGTRLSIL.

The rearrangement uses TRBV25-1 and TRBJ2-7, with 9 bases that match TRBD1. V dropped 2 bases and J dropped 7; count of bases not matched to a gene: 9. The CDR3 is 15 amino acids. Germline V gene data show CDR1 as MGHDK and CDR2 as SYGVNS. In nucleotides, the CDR3 is TGTGCCAGCAGTGAACTTCGGACAGGGGTAGGGGAGCAGTACTTC. The encoded protein is CASSELRTGVGEQYF.

This rearrangement joins TRBV4-3 to TRBJ2-7, with D uncertain. V was clipped by 1 base and J by 7 bases, with 17 bases between them. The CDR3 runs 15 residues. Germline V gene data show CDR1 as LGHNA and CDR2 as YSLEER. CDR3 nucleotides: TGCGCCAGCAGCCAAGGAATTGGCTCATTTTGGGAGCAGTACTTC. Translation: CASSQGIGSFWEQYF.

V gene TRBV7-6 combines with J gene TRBJ2-7; TRBD2 aligns across 12 bases. V trimming: 4 bases; J trimming: 2 bases; junction bases outside the gene matches: 6. Germline CDR1 reads SGHVS; CDR2 reads FNYEAQ. This CDR3 has 16 amino acids. The CDR3 DNA sequence: TGTGCCAGCAGCTCCCGGACTAGCGGGGATCCCTACGAGCAGTACTTC. This gives the protein CASSSRTSGDPYEQYF.

This clone was counted once. In DNA, the CDR3 is TGTGCCAGCAGCTTAGCCCGGGGGGGGAACTACGAGCAGTACTTC. Its protein product is CASSLARGGNYEQYF. This rearrangement joins TRBV7-2 to TRBJ2-7; 8 bases map to TRBD2. V lost 0 bases and J lost 3; bases outside the gene matches: 4. Germline V gives CDR1 SGHTA, CDR2 FQGNSA. The CDR3 extends over 15 amino acids.

In its sample, this clone was seen a few times. The chain links TRBV15 to TRBJ2-6; possible D gene TRBD1, 5 bases. Trimming took 1 base from V and 1 from J, leaving 5 bases between them. Germline loops: CDR1 LNHNV, CDR2 YYDKDF (reference sequence). This CDR3 is 15 amino acids long. CDR3: CATSRAGSGANVLTF. The CDR3 region has the DNA TGTGCCACCAGCAGAGCAGGGTCTGGGGCCAACGTCCTGACTTTC.

The genes are TRBV7-2 and TRBJ1-4, with no clear D. The CDR3 has 14 amino acids. Germline V gene lookup returns CDR1 SGHTA and CDR2 FQGNSA. V dropped 3 bases and J dropped 5 bases, with 10 bases sitting between them. The CDR3 protein is CASSFGPQNEKLFF. The CDR3 DNA reads TGTGCCAGCAGCTTTGGGCCGCAGAATGAAAAACTGTTTTTT.

J is TRBJ1-2 and V is TRBV11-2, with 7 bases aligning to TRBD1. Germline CDR1 is SGHAT and CDR2 is FQNNGV. V was pared by 4 bases and J by 4 bases, with 3 bases of the junction left unmatched. This CDR3 contains 13 residues. CDR3 sequence (DNA): TGTGCCAGCAGCTCCTCAGGGGGCTATGGCTACACCTTC. This gives the protein CASSSSGGYGYTF.